Below are 25 T cell receptor beta chains sequenced from a single sample in a study of cytomegalovirus exposure and HLA in healthy donors. PCR employed 60 Vbeta and 13 Jbeta primers. The protocol was immunoSEQ multiplex PCR, while the TCRdb copy is restricted to in-frame clones and leaves out a portion. The table records some 150,000 clones, around 10% of them present only once. The material sequenced was PBMCs. The receptors come from a male donor in good health and CMV-seronegative.

The table lists this clone with a few counts. The chain has TRBV7-8 and TRBJ2-7; 8 bases line up with TRBD1. The length of the CDR3 is 13 residues. The J segment lost 3 bases and the V segment lost 3 bases, leaving 1 base of the junction unmatched. Germline V gene sequence: CDR1 SGHVS, CDR2 FQNEAQ. CDR3 DNA: TGTGCCAGCAGCTTGGGACAGGTCTACGAGCAGTACTTC. Protein product: CASSLGQVYEQYF.

This chain joins TRBV28 and TRBJ2-1, with D maybe TRBD1 (6 bases). CDR3 length: 15 residues. Deletions cut 3 bases from V and 6 bases from J, with 15 bases between. Germline V lookup: CDR1 MDHEN, CDR2 SYDVKM. In DNA, the CDR3 is TGTGCCAGCAGTTTCAGGGGCGCCTGGAGCAATGAGCAGTTCTTC. It is translated as CASSFRGAWSNEQFF.

V usage is TRBV19 and J usage is TRBJ2-3; the match to TRBD2 covers 10 bases. The CDR3 consists of 14 residues. Per the germline V gene, CDR1 is LNHDA and CDR2 is SQIVND (reference sequence). Trimming cost V 3 bases and J 4 bases; bases outside gene matches: 1. In DNA, the CDR3 is TGTGCCAGTAGTATTAGCGGGAGGTCAGATACGCAGTATTTT. The encoded protein is CASSISGRSDTQYF.

This clone turned up a few times. The rearrangement links TRBV18 to TRBJ2-7, with D possibly matching TRBD2 (6 bases). Trimming pared 4 bases from V and 0 bases from J, leaving 13 bases between. The germline V gene encodes CDR1 KGHSH and CDR2 LQKENI. The CDR3 loop spans 15 amino acids. In nucleotides, the CDR3 is TGTGCCAGCTCACTCGGGACTGACGACTCCTACGAGCAGTACTTC. This codes for CASSLGTDDSYEQYF.

The V and J genes are TRBV9 and TRBJ1-4, with 10 nucleotides matching TRBD1. The V gene's germline CDR1 is SGDLS and CDR2 YYNGEE. V shed 4 bases, J shed 6 bases, and the junction held 6 bases outside the gene matches. The CDR3 contains 15 residues. CDR3 coding DNA: TGTGCCAGCAGCCCCGGACAGGGGGGGGATGAAAAACTGTTTTTT. It specifies CASSPGQGGDEKLFF. The full variable domain, its missing parts supplied by reference TRBV9 and TRBJ1-4, is DSGVTQTPKHLITATGQRVTLRCSPRSGDLSVYWYQQSLDQGLQFLIQYYNGEERAKGNILERFSAQQFPDLHSELNLSSLELGDSALYFCASSPGQGGDEKLFFGSGTQLSVL.

The V call is TRBV7-9, the J call TRBJ1-5, with no clear D. CDR1 is SEHNR and CDR2 is FQNEAQ in the germline V gene (reference sequence). The CDR3 extends over 13 amino acids. Trimming left V 0 bases short and J 3 bases short, with 3 bases between. CDR3 region: CASSLAANQPQHF. DNA for the CDR3: TGTGCCAGCAGCTTAGCAGCCAATCAGCCCCAGCATTTT.

This clone was detected only a few times. The chain has TRBV2 and TRBJ2-5, with 12 bases identical to TRBD2. The CDR3 is 15 residues long. Germline assignment: CDR1 SNHLY and CDR2 FYNNEI. V gave up 6 bases and J gave up 3 bases; unmatched junction bases: 5. The CDR3 protein is CASSRRTSGEETQYF. Written as DNA, the CDR3 is TGTGCCAGCAGCAGAAGGACTAGCGGGGAAGAGACCCAGTACTTC.

The chain recombines TRBV6-5 with TRBJ1-2; TRBD1 matches at 10 bases. Germline V gives CDR1 MNHEY, CDR2 SVGAGI. The CDR3 spans 15 residues. V lost 6 bases, J lost 6 bases, and 10 bases stayed unmatched. The CDR3 DNA sequence: TGTGCCAGCAGACTTGACAGGGGGCGTATGGATGGCTACACCTTC. This gives the protein CASRLDRGRMDGYTF.

This clone turned up a few times. The chain recombines TRBV7-2 with TRBJ2-7; possibly TRBD1 for D (6 bases). The germline V gene has CDR1 SGHTA and CDR2 FQGNSA. The CDR3 has 15 amino acids. Trimming cost V 3 bases and J 1 base, with 13 bases left between them. This chain's CDR3 is CASSLPGTPSYEQYF. In nucleotides, the CDR3 is TGTGCCAGCAGCTTGCCCGGGACACCGTCCTACGAGCAGTACTTC.

This chain connects TRBV27 to TRBJ2-7; 7 bases are a match to TRBD1. Per the germline V gene, CDR1 is MNHEY and CDR2 is SMNVEV (reference sequence). CDR3 size: 14 residues. V lost 6 bases and J lost 2; bases outside the gene matches: 7. The CDR3 loop reads CASSFAGGPYEQYF. In DNA, the CDR3 is TGTGCCAGCAGCTTTGCAGGGGGACCCTACGAGCAGTACTTC.

The chain couples TRBV4-3 to TRBJ2-3; possible D gene TRBD2, 5 bases. The CDR3 runs 16 residues. V lost 5 bases, J lost 1 base, and 16 bases lay in between. Per the germline V gene, CDR1 is LGHNA and CDR2 is YSLEER. In nucleotides, the CDR3 is TGCGCCAGCAGCTGGGAAGCTGGGAGCCGCACAGATACGCAGTATTTT. Its translation is CASSWEAGSRTDTQYF.

This clone was detected a few times. J is TRBJ1-1 and V is TRBV28; D gene unclear. CDR3 length: 15 residues. V gave up 8 bases and J gave up 0 bases, with 16 bases separating them. Germline lookup yields CDR1 MDHEN and CDR2 SYDVKM. In DNA, the CDR3 is TGTGCCAGCCGACAACCCCGAGGGATGAACACTGAAGCTTTCTTT. Translation gives CASRQPRGMNTEAFF.

On this clone itself: The junction departs from germline at one end; a sequencing error may be responsible. The gene calls are TRBV4-3 and TRBJ2-5; maybe TRBD2 (6 bases). Germline V gene lookup returns CDR1 LGHNA and CDR2 YSLEER. This CDR3 is 15 amino acids long. CDR3 in amino acids: CASSLGEGLRENQYF. CDR3 in DNA: TGCGCCAGCAGCCTGGGAGAGGGGTTACGGGAGAACCAGTACTTC.

In the case of this clone: This specimen includes other DNA sequences encoding the same CDR3. The CDR3 DNA reads TGTGCCAGCTCACGGGGGGATACGCAGTATTTT. As protein: CASSRGDTQYF. This chain uses TRBV2 with TRBJ2-3, with D maybe TRBD2 (6 bases). The CDR3 has 11 residues. V gave up 8 bases and J gave up 6 bases, with 9 bases separating them. Per the germline V gene, CDR1 is SNHLY and CDR2 is FYNNEI.

CDR3 in amino acids: CASSLNRDTEAFF. The CDR3 nucleotides are TGTGCCAGCAGTTTAAACAGAGACACTGAAGCTTTCTTT. The rearrangement links TRBV27 to TRBJ1-1, with D unresolved. Germline-derived CDR1 and CDR2 are MNHEY and SMNVEV (reference sequence). This CDR3 has 13 amino acids. Trimming shortened V by 2 bases and J by 3 bases, and 7 bases separated the two germline ends.

In this sample, this clone turned up a few times. CDR3 DNA: TGCGCCAGCAGCCTCGGGACAGAGAACACCGGGGAGCTGTTTTTT. Its protein is CASSLGTENTGELFF. V is TRBV4-1 and J is TRBJ2-2, with TRBD1 matching 7 bases. The CDR3 has 15 amino acids. J was trimmed by 1 base and V by 4 bases; bases with no gene match: 3. CDR1 MGHRA and CDR2 YSYEKL come from the germline V gene.

The rearrangement joins TRBV19 to TRBJ1-2; TRBD1 might be the D (5 bases). CDR3 length: 20 residues. V was cut by 7 bases and J by 6 bases, with 36 bases left in between. Germline-derived CDR1 and CDR2 are LNHDA and SQIVND (reference sequence). The CDR3 spells CASKEGPGAFVHTDEDGYTF. The CDR3, as DNA: TGTGCCAGTAAGGAGGGGCCCGGGGCCTTTGTACACACGGATGAGGATGGCTACACCTTC.

This rearrangement joins TRBV4-1 to TRBJ1-3; TRBD1 matches 8 bases. Unmatched junction bases numbered 4, after V lost 2 bases and J lost 1 base. Germline CDR1 and CDR2: MGHRA and YSYEKL. CDR3 length equals 16 residues. Here the CDR3 reads CASSQPWDRSGNTIYF. DNA of the CDR3: TGCGCCAGCAGCCAACCATGGGACAGGTCTGGAAACACCATATATTTT.

The chain uses TRBV19 and TRBJ1-1; weak D call: TRBD1 (6 bases). The ends were cut back, 3 bases at V and 7 bases at J, with 18 bases in the middle. This CDR3 has 15 amino acids. Germline loops: CDR1 LNHDA, CDR2 SQIVND (reference sequence). The CDR3 DNA sequence: TGTGCCAGTAGTATTCGGGACACCCGCGACCTTGAAGCTTTCTTT. The encoded protein is CASSIRDTRDLEAFF.

V gene TRBV28 combines with J gene TRBJ1-6; unclear D gene. The ends were cut back, 6 bases at V and 13 bases at J, with 16 bases in the middle. The CDR3 runs to 13 residues. Per the germline V gene, CDR1 is MDHEN and CDR2 is SYDVKM. The DNA of the CDR3 is TGTGCCAGCAGCCCCCTGAGGGTGGATCCCCTCCACTTT. This sequence encodes CASSPLRVDPLHF.

This chain joins TRBV7-3 and TRBJ2-1, with D possibly matching TRBD1 (6 bases). The CDR3 runs 14 residues. Trimming removed 4 bases at V and 10 bases at J, with 17 bases between. Germline values: CDR1 SGHTA, CDR2 FQGTGA. In DNA form, the CDR3 reads TGTGCCAGCAGCTCCGGGATGGGACAACGAGAGCAGTTCTTC. This translates into CASSSGMGQREQFF.

The chain links TRBV30 to TRBJ2-2; 8 nucleotides agree with TRBD2. Germline V gene lookup returns CDR1 GTSNPN and CDR2 SVGIG (reference sequence). The length of the CDR3 is 17 residues. V lost 2 bases to trimming and J lost 0 bases; unmatched junction nucleotides: 8. This CDR3 reads CAWSSGSGVANTGELFF. CDR3 nucleotide sequence: TGTGCCTGGAGTAGCGGTAGCGGGGTCGCGAACACCGGGGAGCTGTTTTTT.

The V and J genes are TRBV5-8 and TRBJ2-2; D uncertain. The CDR3 sequence is 15 residues long. Germline CDR1 reads SGHTS; CDR2 reads YDEGEE. The ends were cut back, 4 bases at V and 1 base at J, with 11 bases in the middle. The CDR3 sequence: CASSHYSQNTGELFF. The CDR3 nucleotides are TGTGCCAGCAGCCATTACTCGCAGAACACCGGGGAGCTGTTTTTT.

A few counts support this clone. The V and J genes are TRBV27 and TRBJ1-5; D call uncertain. V lost 2 bases and J lost 9, with 20 bases in between. The CDR3 contains 16 residues. In germline, CDR1 is MNHEY, CDR2 SMNVEV (reference sequence). CDR3 bases: TGTGCCAGCAGTTTAATGTCAGGTTTCTCCTTTTGGCCCCAGCATTTT. It yields the protein CASSLMSGFSFWPQHF.

This chain joins TRBV30 and TRBJ1-5; TRBD1 matches at 8 bases. CDR3 size: 14 residues. The V gene end was trimmed by 2 bases and the J gene end by 7 bases; junction bases not matched to a gene: 7. Per the germline V gene, CDR1 is GTSNPN and CDR2 is SVGIG (reference sequence). CDR3 nucleotides: TGTGCCTGGAGTAGCGGGACAGGCCGCCAGCCCCAGCATTTT. It is translated as CAWSSGTGRQPQHF.